These 28 T cell receptor beta chains share one sample of origin, sequenced in a study of T cells in placental villitis. Sequencing used immunoSEQ v4. Here immunoSEQ multiplex PCR was the method, and the copy in TCRdb shows in-frame clones only, minus some. The table shows 6,300 or so clones, with just under 80% occurring only once. The sample consisted of placental tissue containing maternal and fetal cells. These TCRs come from a human patient with infectious villitis; the placental T cells may come from both mother and fetus.

This chain connects TRBV5-1 to TRBJ1-6; 7 bases match TRBD1. The CDR3 loop spans 14 amino acids. The germline V gene has CDR1 SGHRS and CDR2 YFSETQ. The trim removed 6 bases at V and 5 bases at J, leaving 5 bases unmatched. The CDR3 sequence is CASNSGTDNSPLHF. In DNA form, the CDR3 reads TGCGCCAGCAACTCCGGGACAGATAATTCACCCCTCCACTTT.

By share, this clone ranks as hyperexpanded. The chain links TRBV25-1 to TRBJ1-2; 8 positions agree with TRBD1. Germline CDR1 MGHDK, CDR2 SYGVNS. This CDR3 has 12 residues. Trimming at V came to 5 bases and at J to 6 bases, leaving 2 bases not matched to a gene. The CDR3 nucleotides are TGTGCCAGCAGTCTACAGGGGGATGGCTACACCTTC. This encodes CASSLQGDGYTF.

The V gene is TRBV7-2, the J gene TRBJ1-1, with TRBD1 matching over 9 bases. The CDR3 spans 19 residues. Germline assignment: CDR1 SGHTA and CDR2 FQGNSA. Trimming cost V 2 bases and J 0 bases; bases outside gene matches: 13. The DNA for the CDR3 is TGTGCCAGCAGCTTAAGGGAGGGGACAGGGTCCTGGATGAACACTGAAGCTTTCTTT. Amino acids: CASSLREGTGSWMNTEAFF.

J is TRBJ1-2 and V is TRBV2; D not certain. This CDR3 is 11 amino acids long. The germline V gene has CDR1 SNHLY and CDR2 FYNNEI. The V and J ends lost 8 bases and 4 bases respectively, with 8 bases between them. The CDR3 DNA follows: TGTGCCAGCGCATACTTCTATGGCTACACCTTC. Its protein is CASAYFYGYTF.

The chain recombines TRBV3-1 (or the pseudogene TRBV3-2) with TRBJ2-2, with D hard to call. The CDR3 sequence is 15 residues long. Germline V gene lookup returns CDR1 LGHDT and CDR2 YNNKEL (reference sequence). Between the trimmed V and J ends, which lost 0 bases and 1 base, there was a span of 6 bases. DNA for the CDR3: TGTGCCAGCAGCCAAGACTTAGTGAACACCGGGGAGCTGTTTTTT. Its translation is CASSQDLVNTGELFF.

V gene TRBV7-2 combines with J gene TRBJ1-6; D remains ambiguous. The CDR3 is made up of 13 amino acids. V dropped 1 base and J dropped 10 bases, with 8 bases sitting between them. CDR1 is SGHTA, CDR2 FQGNSA, per germline. This CDR3 reads CASSLDTVSPLHF. In nucleotides, the CDR3 is TGTGCCAGCAGCTTAGACACGGTGTCACCCCTCCACTTT. Full variable domain (outside the CDR3, taken from reference TRBV7-2 and TRBJ1-6): GAGVSQSPSNKVTEKGKDVELRCDPISGHTALYWYRQSLGQGLEFLIYFQGNSAPDKSGLPSDRFSAERTGGSVSTLTIQRTQQEDSAVYLCASSLDTVSPLHFGNGTRLTVT.

This sequence joins TRBV9 and TRBJ2-2; 9 bases map to TRBD1. Germline assignment: CDR1 SGDLS and CDR2 YYNGEE. The trim removed 0 bases at V and 12 bases at J, leaving 12 bases unmatched. CDR3 length: 16 amino acids. The CDR3 loop is CASSVGQGGPDRKLFF. The CDR3 nucleotides read TGTGCCAGCAGCGTAGGACAGGGGGGCCCCGATCGCAAGCTGTTTTTT.

The J gene is TRBJ2-7, the V gene TRBV5-6, with 8 nucleotides matching TRBD1. CDR1 is SGHDT and CDR2 is YYEEEE in the germline V gene. V shed 3 bases, J shed 3 bases, and the junction held 8 bases outside the gene matches. This CDR3 is 15 amino acids long. The CDR3 sequence: CASSWGPGQVYEQYF. The CDR3 nucleotides are TGTGCCAGCAGCTGGGGTCCGGGACAGGTCTACGAGCAGTACTTC.

This clone was counted between two and nine times. This chain links TRBV25-1 with TRBJ1-2; D is unclear. CDR1 is MGHDK, CDR2 SYGVNS, per germline. Trimming left V 5 bases short and J 6 bases short, with 19 bases between. CDR3 length: 15 amino acids. CDR3 coding DNA: TGTGCCAGCAGTCGCGAAGTAGGGCGGACCGATGGCTACACCTTC. Its protein is CASSREVGRTDGYTF.

Only one count was recorded for this clone. The CDR3 reads CASSLETGAKNEQYF. The CDR3 DNA is TGTGCCAGCAGCTTAGAAACAGGGGCGAAAAACGAGCAGTACTTC. The chain has TRBV7-2 and TRBJ2-7, with 7 nucleotides matching TRBD1. Looked up from germline, CDR1 is SGHTA and CDR2 is FQGNSA. V lost 1 base, J lost 5 bases, and 8 bases stayed unmatched. The CDR3 is 15 amino acids. The variable domain in full, completed from reference TRBV7-2 and TRBJ2-7, reads GAGVSQSPSNKVTEKGKDVELRCDPISGHTALYWYRQSLGQGLEFLIYFQGNSAPDKSGLPSDRFSAERTGGSVSTLTIQRTQQEDSAVYLCASSLETGAKNEQYFGPGTRLTVT.

This chain links TRBV5-1 with TRBJ2-2; a possible D gene is TRBD2 (6 bases). Germline V gene data show CDR1 as SGHRS and CDR2 as YFSETQ. The CDR3 length is 14 residues. V was clipped by 1 base and J by 5 bases, with 9 bases between them. CDR3 region: CASSLTSYTGELFF. CDR3 coding DNA: TGCGCCAGCAGCTTGACTAGCTATACCGGGGAGCTGTTTTTT.

The V and J genes are TRBV5-1 and TRBJ2-1, with no clear D. V lost 0 bases to trimming and J lost 4 bases, with 2 bases between them. Germline lookup yields CDR1 SGHRS and CDR2 YFSETQ. CDR3 size: 12 residues. CDR3 nucleotide sequence: TGCGCCAGCAGCTTGGAATACAATGAGCAGTTCTTC. Encoded protein: CASSLEYNEQFF.

The chain couples TRBV11-2 to TRBJ1-4; possibly TRBD1 for D (5 bases). Germline-derived CDR1 and CDR2 are SGHAT and FQNNGV. There are 13 residues in the CDR3. V was shortened by 1 base and J by 12 bases, with 12 bases between the two germline ends. CDR3 sequence: CASSLAGAQELFF. CDR3 nucleotides: TGTGCCAGCAGCTTAGCTGGGGCGCAGGAACTGTTTTTT.

The chain links TRBV19 to TRBJ1-2; D is ambiguous. Germline V gene lookup returns CDR1 LNHDA and CDR2 SQIVND (reference sequence). V was trimmed by 5 bases and J by 5 bases, leaving 12 bases between them. This CDR3 contains 13 residues. CDR3 region: CASSVAAAYGYTF. CDR3 coding DNA: TGTGCCAGTAGTGTCGCGGCAGCTTATGGCTACACCTTC.

This chain joins TRBV6-5 and TRBJ1-2, with TRBD1 identical over 11 bases. V lost 4 bases to trimming and J lost 8 bases; unmatched junction nucleotides: 0. The CDR3 is made up of 12 amino acids. Looked up from germline, CDR1 is MNHEY and CDR2 is SVGAGI. CDR3 DNA sequence: TGTGCCAGCAGTTGGACAGGGGGCGGCTACACCTTC. Its protein is CASSWTGGGYTF.

The V and J genes are TRBV10-3 and TRBJ2-7; tentatively, D is TRBD1 (6 bases). V gave up 3 bases and J gave up 6 bases, with 15 bases separating them. The CDR3 is 14 amino acids. CDR1 ENHRY and CDR2 SYGVKD come from the germline V gene. Here the CDR3 reads CAISEPGTLTEQYF. DNA of the CDR3: TGTGCCATCAGTGAACCCGGGACACTTACCGAGCAGTACTTC.

The chain has TRBV5-1 and TRBJ2-1, with no clear D. The germline V and J ends were trimmed by 4 bases and 4 bases, with 6 bases remaining between them. The CDR3 is 12 residues long. In germline, CDR1 is SGHRS, CDR2 YFSETQ. CDR3 amino acids: CASSVLYNEQFF. The DNA of the CDR3 is TGCGCCAGCAGCGTCCTATACAATGAGCAGTTCTTC.

The V and J genes are TRBV18 and TRBJ1-3; D unclear. The CDR3 length is 15 residues. The V gene's germline CDR1 is KGHSH and CDR2 LQKENI. V lost 3 bases, J lost 0 bases, and 9 bases lay in between. CDR3 bases: TGTGCCAGCTCACCTCAGGAGGGCTCTGGAAACACCATATATTTT. The encoded protein is CASSPQEGSGNTIYF.

The chain couples TRBV7-2 to TRBJ2-1; 9 bases are shared with TRBD2. V shed 3 bases, J shed 4 bases, and the junction held 4 bases outside the gene matches. The length of the CDR3 is 15 residues. Germline CDR1 is SGHTA and CDR2 is FQGNSA. The CDR3 is CASSLRTSEYNEQFF. The CDR3 bases are TGTGCCAGCAGCTTGAGGACTAGCGAGTACAATGAGCAGTTCTTC.

The chain links TRBV7-2 to TRBJ1-6; D unclear. Germline CDR1 is SGHTA and CDR2 is FQGNSA. The V and J ends lost 4 bases and 7 bases respectively, with 14 bases between them. The CDR3 runs to 15 residues. In DNA form, the CDR3 reads TGTGCCAGCAGCTCAACCGGGGTGAACAATTCACCCCTCCACTTT. Translating it yields CASSSTGVNNSPLHF.

This clone was observed a handful of times. The rearrangement joins TRBV12-5 to TRBJ2-1; the match to TRBD1 covers 7 bases. Germline CDR1 LGHNT, CDR2 FRNRAP. The ends lost 5 bases at V and 0 bases at J; junction bases unmatched: 4. This CDR3 is built from 15 residues. The CDR3 DNA reads TGTGCTAGTGGTCCGGGACAGACCTCCTACAATGAGCAGTTCTTC. Its protein product is CASGPGQTSYNEQFF.

The chain employs TRBV30 and TRBJ2-4; TRBD2 agrees at 13 bases. In germline, CDR1 is GTSNPN, CDR2 SVGIG (reference sequence). With 1 base clipped from V and 8 bases from J, the junction kept 11 bases outside the gene matches. The CDR3 is 17 residues long. The CDR3 is CAWSGLAGGGRRDIQYF. The DNA of the CDR3 is TGTGCCTGGAGTGGACTAGCGGGGGGTGGTCGTAGGGACATTCAGTACTTC.

The chain joins TRBV12-3 or TRBV12-4 to TRBJ2-5; TRBD1 is a possible D gene (5 bases). This CDR3 has 12 residues. Trimming stripped 6 bases from V and 5 bases from J, with 10 bases between. The CDR3 spells CASSYAGETQYF. The CDR3 coding sequence is TGTGCCAGCAGCTACGCAGGGGAGACCCAGTACTTC.

This chain connects TRBV9 to TRBJ2-3; D is uncertain. Germline-derived CDR1 and CDR2 are SGDLS and YYNGEE. Trimming took 0 bases from V and 4 from J, leaving 9 bases between them. The CDR3 sequence is 14 residues long. CDR3 nucleotide sequence: TGTGCCAGCAGCGTAGGGTTTCCCCCAGATACGCAGTATTTT. Encoded protein: CASSVGFPPDTQYF.

This chain joins TRBV9 and TRBJ2-3; TRBD2 matches 10 bases. CDR3 size: 17 residues. Unmatched junction bases numbered 7, after V lost 0 bases and J lost 3 bases. Germline loops: CDR1 SGDLS, CDR2 YYNGEE. For the CDR3, the DNA is TGTGCCAGCAGCGTAGGGGGAGGGGGACTAGCGACAGATACGCAGTATTTT. Translation gives CASSVGGGGLATDTQYF.

V usage is TRBV12-3 or TRBV12-4 and J usage is TRBJ1-5; D remains unclear. CDR3 size: 12 residues. Deletions cut 3 bases from V and 2 bases from J, with 2 bases between. CDR3 bases: TGTGCCAGCAGTTTGGGCAATCAGCCCCAGCATTTT. Amino acid sequence: CASSLGNQPQHF.

The chain uses TRBV18 and TRBJ2-7; 9 bases map to TRBD1. With V trimmed by 2 bases and J by 2 bases, 7 bases remained unmatched. CDR1 is KGHSH and CDR2 is LQKENI in the germline V gene. This CDR3 is built from 16 residues. The CDR3 region is CASSPRGRQGAYEQYF. DNA for the CDR3: TGTGCCAGCTCACCAAGAGGGAGACAGGGGGCCTACGAGCAGTACTTC.

This clone was counted only a few times. V usage is TRBV6-5 and J usage is TRBJ2-5, with D possibly TRBD2 on 5 matching bases. The CDR3 is made up of 14 amino acids. Per the germline V gene, CDR1 is MNHEY and CDR2 is SVGAGI. The V gene lost 5 bases and the J gene lost 1 base, with 11 bases spanning the gap. Here the CDR3 reads CASSPNGIQETQYF. CDR3 DNA sequence: TGTGCCAGCAGTCCCAACGGGATCCAAGAGACCCAGTACTTC.